This T cell receptor (beta chain) came from a study of blood T cell repertoires in COVID-19. The CDR3 has 10 amino acids. CDR1 and CDR2 (germline): SEHNR, FQNEAQ (reference sequence). Here immunoSEQ multiplex PCR was the method, and the copy in TCRdb shows in-frame clones only, minus some. The data show around 180,000 clones, more than 80% seen once. This receptor was obtained from a man in his fifties or sixties who had recovered from COVID-19. Material for sequencing was PBMCs or T cells enriched from blood (not recorded which). This chain connects TRBV7-9 to TRBJ2-3; D unresolved. As DNA, the CDR3 is TGTTCAATTGTCACAGATACGCAGTATTTT. Translated, it gives CSIVTDTQYF.